The rows below give T cell receptor beta chains drawn from one sample of a study of blood T cell repertoires in COVID-19. The data were produced by immunoSEQ multiplex PCR, yet TCRdb's version contains in-frame clones alone and is incomplete. Among about 180,000 clones listed, approximately 86% were seen once. The sequenced sample consisted of peripheral blood. These receptors were obtained from a woman of 80 years or more with active or convalescent COVID-19. The CDR3 runs from the conserved cysteine through the conserved F or W. The D gene is left open where the match is weak. Clone size appears in some rows only: once, few, many, or a class for an expanded clone.

size,V,D,J,CDR3,DNA
once,TRBV5-1,TRBD2,TRBJ2-3,CASNRGRAYGTDTQYF,TGCGCCAGCAACCGCGGGAGGGCCTATGGCACAGATACGCAGTATTTT
.,TRBV18,TRBD2,TRBJ2-7,CASSPGLAENYEQYF,TGTGCCAGCTCACCAGGACTAGCGGAAAACTACGAGCAGTACTTC
.,TRBV10-2,.,TRBJ1-1,CASSDRNTEAFF,TGCGCCAGCAGTGATAGGAACACTGAAGCTTTCTTT
.,TRBV18,.,TRBJ2-5,CASSPNRQETQYF,TGTGCCAGCTCACCTAATCGGCAAGAGACCCAGTACTTC
.,TRBV7-3,.,TRBJ2-1,CASSLTSGYNEQFF,TGTGCCAGCAGCTTAACGTCCGGTTACAATGAGCAGTTCTTC
.,TRBV5-3,.,TRBJ1-2,CARSLGQGLYGYTF,TGTGCCAGAAGCCTGGGGCAGGGACTCTATGGCTACACCTTC
.,TRBV6-6,TRBD1,TRBJ2-3,CASRDTGGSTQYF,TGTGCCAGCAGGGATACAGGGGGCTCGACGCAGTATTTT
.,TRBV5-1,.,TRBJ2-5,CASSPTGVTQETQYF,TGCGCCAGCAGCCCGACCGGGGTGACTCAAGAGACCCAGTACTTC
.,TRBV4-1,.,TRBJ2-1,CASRRGVGEYNEQFF,TGCGCCAGCCGGCGCGGGGTGGGGGAGTACAATGAGCAGTTCTTC
.,TRBV5-4,.,TRBJ1-2,CASSPEADYGYTF,TGTGCCAGCAGCCCGGAGGCAGACTATGGCTACACCTTC
.,TRBV3-1/TRBV3-2,.,TRBJ2-5,CASSQDLPETQYF,TGTGCCAGCAGCCAAGATCTTCCAGAGACCCAGTACTTC
.,TRBV7-3,.,TRBJ2-1,CASSPLASSSYNEQFF,TGTGCCAGCAGCCCACTAGCCTCGAGCTCCTACAATGAGCAGTTCTTC
.,TRBV2,.,TRBJ2-7,CASSEVPTGEQYF,TGTGCCAGCAGTGAAGTCCCCACGGGGGAGCAGTACTTC
.,TRBV30,TRBD2,TRBJ2-2,CASSTSGDNTGELFF,TGTGCCTCGAGCACTAGCGGGGATAACACCGGGGAGCTGTTTTTT
.,TRBV19,TRBD1,TRBJ1-2,CASSPGTGNYGYTF,TGTGCCAGTAGTCCAGGGACAGGGAACTATGGCTACACCTTC
.,TRBV21-1,.,TRBJ2-7,CASSKVEGVKQYF,TGTGCCAGCAGCAAAGTGGAAGGGGTCAAGCAGTACTTC
.,TRBV7-3,TRBD2,TRBJ2-1,CASSRVAGEFRNEQFF,TGTGCCAGCTCGCGGGTAGCGGGAGAGTTTAGGAATGAGCAGTTCTTC
.,TRBV11-2,TRBD2,TRBJ2-7,CASRITASPGGSGHEQYF,TGTGCCAGCAGGATAACAGCCTCTCCGGGCGGGAGTGGCCACGAGCAGTACTTC
.,TRBV6-5,.,TRBJ2-7,CASTRSGESPYEQYF,TGTGCCAGTACTAGAAGCGGCGAGTCCCCCTACGAGCAGTACTTC
.,TRBV7-3,TRBD1,TRBJ2-1,CASSLNRDRGRNEQFF,TGTGCCAGCAGCTTAAACCGGGACAGGGGGAGGAATGAGCAGTTCTTC
.,TRBV7-2,.,TRBJ2-7,CASSRTGGGHEQYF,TGTGCCAGCAGCCGTACGGGTGGAGGCCACGAGCAGTACTTC
.,TRBV7-9,TRBD1,TRBJ2-7,CASSFRDRTYEQYF,TGTGCCAGCAGCTTCCGGGACAGGACCTACGAGCAGTACTTC
.,TRBV5-4,TRBD2,TRBJ2-3,CASSPGLAGGQSGTDTQYF,TGTGCCAGCAGCCCCGGACTAGCGGGAGGGCAATCCGGCACAGATACGCAGTATTTT
once,TRBV9,TRBD2,TRBJ2-2,CASSVAPKGAGANTGELFF,TGTGCCAGCAGCGTAGCCCCTAAGGGCGCGGGAGCGAACACCGGGGAGCTGTTTTTT
.,TRBV5-1,.,TRBJ1-2,CASSSELGNGYTF,TGCGCCAGCAGTTCGGAGCTTGGCAACGGCTACACCTTC
.,TRBV19,TRBD1,TRBJ1-5,CASSRSLADRERPQHF,TGTGCCAGTAGTAGGTCTCTCGCCGACAGGGAAAGACCCCAGCATTTT
.,TRBV5-1,TRBD1,TRBJ1-2,CASSPDRGRDGYTF,TGCGCCAGCAGCCCGGACAGGGGGAGGGATGGCTACACCTTC
.,TRBV7-2,TRBD1,TRBJ1-1,CASSNRGPGTEAFF,TGTGCCAGCAGCAACAGGGGGCCCGGCACTGAAGCTTTCTTT
.,TRBV7-2,.,TRBJ1-4,CASTPDISNEKLFF,TGTGCCAGCACCCCGGACATATCTAATGAAAAACTGTTTTTT
.,TRBV5-4,.,TRBJ1-6,CASSLVEGTSPLHF,TGTGCCAGCAGCTTGGTCGAGGGGACTTCGCCCCTCCACTTT
.,TRBV15,TRBD1,TRBJ1-4,CATSRGTGYEKLFF,TGTGCCACCAGCAGAGGGACAGGATATGAAAAACTGTTTTTT
.,TRBV7-3,TRBD1,TRBJ2-6,CASSARTGVQGANVLTF,TGTGCCAGCAGCGCGAGGACAGGGGTGCAGGGGGCCAACGTCCTGACTTTC
.,TRBV2,.,TRBJ2-5,CASSERSGNQETQYF,TGTGCCAGCAGTGAAAGGTCGGGGAACCAAGAGACCCAGTACTTC
once,TRBV4-1,TRBD1,TRBJ1-2,CASSQEDRGQGYTF,TGCGCCAGCAGCCAAGAGGACAGGGGGCAAGGCTACACCTTC
.,TRBV9,TRBD2,TRBJ2-2,CASSPRDYRTGELFF,TGTGCCAGCAGCCCCCGGGACTATAGAACCGGGGAGCTGTTTTTT
.,TRBV7-9,TRBD2,TRBJ2-3,CASSPEGLVTDTQYF,TGTGCCAGCAGCCCCGAAGGACTAGTTACAGATACGCAGTATTTT
.,TRBV10-3,TRBD2,TRBJ2-7,CAISGLAGGYEQYF,TGTGCCATCAGTGGACTAGCGGGAGGCTACGAGCAGTACTTC
.,TRBV28,.,TRBJ2-1,CASSTQREQFF,TGTGCCAGCAGTACCCAGCGGGAGCAGTTCTTC
.,TRBV5-1,.,TRBJ2-2,CASSGGRVTGELFF,TGCGCCAGCAGCGGCGGTCGTGTCACCGGGGAGCTGTTTTTT